The clone carrying this T cell receptor (beta chain) came up a few times. The CDR3 contains 16 residues. Trimming cost V 3 bases and J 6 bases, with 18 bases left between them. Germline assignment: CDR1 SGHRS and CDR2 YFSETQ. Recovery among Cohort 3 donors was established by two negative PCRs, clearance, or symptom resolution. The sample is drawn from a study of blood T cell repertoires in COVID-19. Study-level background: Some COVID-19 samples were acute and others convalescent; all came from the United States, Italy and Spain. Sample material is recorded as cDNA or gDNA derived from T cells, B-cell-depleted T cells, or PBMCs.

Using immunoSEQ multiplex PCR, the repertoire was profiled, and TCRdb retains in-frame clones only, with some absent. The sample yields approximately 320,000 clones, 80% to 90% seen once. Input material: PBMCs or T cells enriched from blood (not recorded which). This receptor was identified in a young woman who had recovered from COVID-19. The V call is TRBV5-1, the J call TRBJ2-2; TRBD1 might be the D (5 bases). CDR3 bases: TGCGCCAGCAGCTCCACGGAAGGGGTTAAGGCCGGGGAGCTGTTTTTT. This gives the protein CASSSTEGVKAGELFF.